In its sample, the clone carrying this T cell receptor (beta chain) was seen many times. Its antigen is undetermined. These data are taken from a study of identical twins. Overall study results and limits: Conclusions relied on cross-sectional statistical analysis, not following the same donors. In monozygotic twins, models underestimated the sharing of out-of-frame TCR alpha.

Through template switching, a universal primer site was introduced, and the cDNA contained unique molecular identifiers. TCRdb re-analysed the 5' RACE reads in MiXCR, keeping a single row per CDR3 protein. The top ten hold less than 2.5% of the sample, which has about 200,000 distinct CDR3 sequences, around 6.8% seen once. The V end lost 2 bases, the J end lost 2 bases, and 11 bases lay between the germline ends. CDR3 size: 15 residues. CDR1 is MRHNA, CDR2 SNTAGT, per germline. The same sample was also used in a study of yellow fever vaccine responses in identical twins.

The specimen was memory (CD45RO+) T cells sorted from blood. The V call is TRBV6-4, the J call TRBJ2-3; tentative D call: TRBD1 (6 bases). The clonotype originates from a woman younger than 35 in good health. DNA of the CDR3: TGTGCCAGCAGTGACGGAACAGGGTCCACAGATACGCAGTATTTT. This translates into CASSDGTGSTDTQYF.